This TCR beta chain is from a study of naive and memory T cell subsets. This CDR3 has 16 residues. Germline V gene sequence: CDR1 MNHNY, CDR2 SVGAGI (reference sequence). With 2 bases clipped from V and 0 bases from J, the junction kept 4 bases outside the gene matches. This clonotype was detected ten times or more. A UMI-containing oligonucleotide was joined by 3' ligation to the TCR cDNA template. Four PCR rounds used nested alpha and beta constant region primers plus the SP2 primer. TCRdb re-analysed the UMI-ligation and nested PCR reads in MiXCR, keeping a single row per CDR3 protein. Here the sample spans about 26,000 distinct CDR3 sequences, roughly 5.5% being singletons.

The sequenced sample was blood. This clonotype was obtained from an adult in good health. The chain uses TRBV6-6 and TRBJ1-1, with 9 bases aligning to TRBD1. In nucleotides, the CDR3 is TGTGCCAGCAGTTACCCCGGACAGGGGTTGAACACTGAAGCTTTCTTT. Residues: CASSYPGQGLNTEAFF.